The 22 T cell receptor beta chains presented below share a single source sample, sequenced in a study of siplizumab effects on memory and regulatory T cells. The protocol was immunoSEQ multiplex PCR, while the TCRdb copy is restricted to in-frame clones and leaves out a portion. The table lists some 65,000 clones, around 90% of them singletons, with around 1.8% in the top ten. Specimen: Tregs sorted from blood. Receptors originate from a human donor in good health.

Details on this clone: Other DNA sequences in this sample translate to the same CDR3. This rearrangement joins TRBV2 to TRBJ2-7; D gene unclear. Trimming cost V 6 bases and J 4 bases, with 10 bases left between them. CDR1 is SNHLY and CDR2 is FYNNEI in the germline V gene. The CDR3 sequence is 12 residues long. Written as DNA, the CDR3 is TGTGCCAGCAGCTTTTCGCGGTACGAGCAGTACTTC. Protein: CASSFSRYEQYF.

The chain links TRBV28 to TRBJ2-7; 13 bases map to TRBD2. The CDR3 sequence is 16 residues long. Germline CDR1 MDHEN, CDR2 SYDVKM. Trimming cost V 5 bases and J 1 base; bases outside gene matches: 5. CDR3 in amino acids: CASSPTGLAGSYEQYF. CDR3 coding DNA: TGTGCCAGCAGTCCAACGGGACTAGCGGGATCCTACGAGCAGTACTTC.

In its sample, this clone was seen once. The rearrangement links TRBV20-1 to TRBJ2-3; no clear D gene. Per germline, CDR1 DFQATT and CDR2 SNEGSKA (reference sequence). CDR3 length equals 11 residues. The V and J ends lost 6 bases and 9 bases respectively, with 13 bases between them. CDR3 bases: TGCAGTGCCGTGTTATCGCAGACGCAGTATTTT. Translation: CSAVLSQTQYF.

The genes are TRBV19 and TRBJ2-7; maybe TRBD1 (6 bases). The germline CDR1 and CDR2 sequences are LNHDA and SQIVND (reference sequence). V lost 1 base to trimming and J lost 4 bases, with 8 bases between them. This CDR3 has 13 amino acids. CDR3 sequence (DNA): TGTGCCAGTAGTATAGGGGACACTTACGAGCAGTACTTC. It yields the protein CASSIGDTYEQYF.

The DNA for the CDR3 is TGTGCCAGCAGTTATTCTACAGGCCTGGGTACTGAAGCTTTCTTT. It yields the protein CASSYSTGLGTEAFF. The rearrangement links TRBV6-6 to TRBJ1-1, with D possibly being TRBD1 (5 bases). Germline CDR1 reads MNHNY; CDR2 reads SVGAGI (reference sequence). Between the trimmed V and J ends, which lost 3 bases and 5 bases, there was a span of 16 bases. This CDR3 contains 15 residues.

The chain uses TRBV6-5 and TRBJ2-2; D is undetermined. Germline CDR1 MNHEY, CDR2 SVGAGI. Trimming took off 6 bases at V and 1 base at J, with 3 bases between the two ends. This CDR3 region has 12 residues. In DNA, the CDR3 is TGTGCCAGCAGCCGGAACACCGGGGAGCTGTTTTTT. It is translated as CASSRNTGELFF.

This clone was seen only a few times. The chain couples TRBV7-8 to TRBJ2-2, with no clear D. V was clipped by 5 bases and J by 7 bases, with 20 bases between them. The length of the CDR3 is 16 residues. The germline V gene has CDR1 SGHVS and CDR2 FQNEAQ. The CDR3 loop is CASSPSGHSSGGELFF. The CDR3 region has the DNA TGTGCCAGCAGCCCCTCGGGTCACAGTTCTGGCGGGGAGCTGTTTTTT.

The chain couples TRBV7-3 to TRBJ1-1; D call uncertain. This CDR3 is 14 amino acids long. Germline V CDR1 and CDR2: SGHTA, FQGTGA. V was cut by 0 bases and J by 0 bases, with 5 bases left in between. The CDR3 sequence: CASSLTAMNTEAFF. Written as DNA, the CDR3 is TGTGCCAGCAGCTTAACCGCAATGAACACTGAAGCTTTCTTT.

The J gene is TRBJ1-5, the V gene TRBV7-8; TRBD1 matches at 7 bases. With 4 bases clipped from V and 3 bases from J, the junction kept 6 bases outside the gene matches. Per the germline V gene, CDR1 is SGHVS and CDR2 is FQNEAQ. The CDR3 sequence is 15 residues long. CDR3 DNA sequence: TGTGCCAGCAGCTCTATGACAGGGAACAATCAGCCCCAGCATTTT. It translates to CASSSMTGNNQPQHF.

This chain's CDR3 is CASSPAAGPYEQYF. The CDR3 coding sequence is TGTGCCAGCTCACCAGCGGCGGGACCCTACGAGCAGTACTTC. The V and J genes are TRBV18 and TRBJ2-5, with D perhaps TRBD2 (6 bases). Near its end, the DNA agrees better with TRBJ2-7, so the J call may be wrong. The CDR3 sequence is 14 residues long. Germline V CDR1 and CDR2: KGHSH, LQKENI.

The rearrangement joins TRBV7-8 to TRBJ1-2, with no clear D. V was pared by 5 bases and J by 5 bases, with 15 bases between. This CDR3 is built from 14 residues. Germline assignment: CDR1 SGHVS and CDR2 FQNEAQ. This CDR3 reads CASSNHHGEYGYTF. The CDR3 nucleotides are TGTGCCAGCAGCAATCACCACGGGGAGTATGGCTACACCTTC.

The V and J genes are TRBV9 and TRBJ1-4, with D perhaps matching TRBD1 (5 bases). Trimming cost V 6 bases and J 3 bases, with 12 bases left between them. Germline CDR1 reads SGDLS; CDR2 reads YYNGEE. The CDR3 sequence is 14 residues long. The CDR3, as DNA: TGTGCCAGCACCGGGGCGGCGGCTAATGAAAAACTGTTTTTT. Translation gives CASTGAAANEKLFF.

The chain recombines TRBV19 with TRBJ1-3; tentative D call: TRBD1 (6 bases). The germline V gene encodes CDR1 LNHDA and CDR2 SQIVND (reference sequence). CDR3 length equals 17 residues. Trimming removed 5 bases from V and 0 bases from J, with 17 bases in between. The CDR3 sequence is CASSAGTRWRSGNTIYF. The CDR3 DNA sequence: TGTGCCAGTAGTGCCGGGACAAGGTGGCGCTCTGGAAACACCATATATTTT. Drawing the rest from reference TRBV19 and TRBJ1-3, the complete variable domain is DGGITQSPKYLFRKEGQNVTLSCEQNLNHDAMYWYRQDPGQGLRLIYYSQIVNDFQKGDIAEGYSVSREKKESFPLTVTSAQKNPTAFYLCASSAGTRWRSGNTIYFGEGSWLTVV.

The rearrangement joins TRBV5-1 to TRBJ2-2; tentatively, D is TRBD1 or TRBD2 (5 bases each). The CDR3 is made up of 13 amino acids. Germline CDR1 is SGHRS and CDR2 is YFSETQ. Trimming removed 4 bases at V and 4 bases at J, with 8 bases between. This CDR3 is CASSPGTTGELFF. CDR3 sequence (DNA): TGCGCCAGCAGCCCCGGGACCACCGGGGAGCTGTTTTTT.

The rearrangement links TRBV18 to TRBJ2-5, with D possibly being TRBD1 (7 bases). There are 15 residues in the CDR3. CDR1 is KGHSH and CDR2 is LQKENI in the germline V gene. Trimming left V 0 bases short and J 4 bases short, with 12 bases between. CDR3 in DNA: TGTGCCAGCTCACCACCGGCAGGGGGAGGAGAGACCCAGTACTTC. Translating gives CASSPPAGGGETQYF.

The chain links TRBV15 to TRBJ1-2; the match to TRBD1 covers 12 bases. This CDR3 is 18 amino acids long. Germline trimming cut 1 base from V and 4 bases from J; bases unmatched to any gene: 10. The germline V gene has CDR1 LNHNV and CDR2 YYDKDF (reference sequence). CDR3 protein: CATSRGDPGTGGSYGYTF. The DNA of the CDR3 is TGTGCCACCAGCAGAGGAGACCCCGGGACAGGGGGCTCCTATGGCTACACCTTC.

The chain joins TRBV6-5 to TRBJ1-2; 7 bases map to TRBD1. The germline V gene has CDR1 MNHEY and CDR2 SVGAGI. J lost 2 bases, V lost 6 bases, and 6 bases had no gene match. This CDR3 spans 14 amino acids. CDR3 DNA: TGTGCCAGCAGGCCACAGGGGTTCAACTATGGCTACACCTTC. Translated: CASRPQGFNYGYTF.

The chain couples TRBV19 to TRBJ1-5; D possibly corresponds to TRBD1 (5 bases). V was clipped by 10 bases and J by 0 bases, with 16 bases between them. The CDR3 contains 15 residues. Germline CDR1 is LNHDA and CDR2 is SQIVND (reference sequence). The CDR3 DNA reads as TGTGCCACCGAGACAGCTTCCTATAGCAATCAGCCCCAGCATTTT. This encodes CATETASYSNQPQHF.

The chain is built from TRBV18 and TRBJ2-6; TRBD1 is a possible D gene (5 bases). The CDR3 contains 15 residues. CDR1 is KGHSH, CDR2 LQKENI, per germline. The V and J ends lost 3 bases and 4 bases respectively, with 10 bases between them. The CDR3 region has the DNA TGTGCCAGCTCACCCCAGGGATCCGGGGCCAACGTCCTGACTTTC. As protein: CASSPQGSGANVLTF.

The chain uses TRBV18 and TRBJ1-6; TRBD1 agrees at 7 bases. The CDR3 contains 15 residues. Germline CDR1 is KGHSH and CDR2 is LQKENI. V lost 2 bases to trimming and J lost 6 bases; unmatched junction nucleotides: 4. The CDR3 here is CASSPTGAFNSPLHF. The CDR3, as DNA: TGTGCCAGCTCACCAACAGGGGCCTTTAATTCACCCCTCCACTTT.

The chain recombines TRBV7-9 with TRBJ2-7; possibly TRBD1 for D (6 bases). Trimming removed 1 base at V and 2 bases at J, with 9 bases between. CDR1 and CDR2 from the germline V gene are SEHNR and FQNEAQ (reference sequence). The CDR3 is 14 amino acids. The CDR3 DNA follows: TGTGCCAGCAGCTTAGTGGGGGCCCCCTACGAGCAGTACTTC. Protein: CASSLVGAPYEQYF.

The chain employs TRBV29-1 and TRBJ2-3; the match to TRBD2 covers 16 bases. The V gene end was trimmed by 7 bases and the J gene end by 4 bases; junction bases not matched to a gene: 2. Germline CDR1 reads SQVTM; CDR2 reads ANQGSEA. The CDR3 consists of 14 residues. The CDR3 DNA sequence: TGCAGCGCTGGGACTAGCGGGAGGGCAGATACGCAGTATTTT. Protein product: CSAGTSGRADTQYF.